One sample yielded the 32 T cell receptor beta chains listed below, sequenced in a study of post-analysis software for immune sequencing data. Study-wide points: TRBV5-6, TRBV5-1 and TRBV20-1 were among five TRBV segments more frequent in patients than controls.

Every TCR beta cDNA library bore unique molecular identifiers. TCRdb redid the calling of the PCR reads with MiXCR, one entry per CDR3 protein. This sample has roughly 200,000 distinct CDR3 sequences, with 25% to 35% found just once. Which antigens these TCRs recognize remains unknown. The sample consisted of blood. These receptors came from a girl under 18 with multiple sclerosis.

Ten or more counts support this clonotype. This sequence joins TRBV30 and TRBJ2-3; TRBD1 agrees at 7 bases. J was trimmed by 3 bases and V by 8 bases; bases with no gene match: 8. Germline assignment: CDR1 GTSNPN and CDR2 SVGIG (reference sequence). The CDR3 extends over 13 amino acids. This CDR3 reads CARTGGRTDTQYF. The CDR3 DNA reads as TGTGCCCGGACAGGTGGGAGAACAGATACGCAGTATTTT.

About this clonotype: A much more abundant neighbour one base away suggests this may be a read error. This chain connects TRBV15 to TRBJ1-5; TRBD1 matches 10 bases. Germline CDR1 is LNHNV and CDR2 is YYDKDF (reference sequence). The length of the CDR3 is 15 residues. The CDR3 DNA is TGTGCCGCCAGCAGATACGGGACAGGGGATCAGCCCCAGCATTTT. It codes for CAASRYGTGDQPQHF.

As to this clonotype: This may come from a read error, since a much larger clone is one base off. The rearrangement uses TRBV7-9 and TRBJ2-3; D not certain. Germline V CDR1 and CDR2: SEHNR, FQNEAQ (reference sequence). The V end was cut by 3 bases, the J end by 4 bases, with 11 bases between. The CDR3 spans 14 residues. In DNA form, the CDR3 reads TGTGCCAGCAGCTTCAGCCACGGTGCAGATACGCAGTATTTT. This translates into CASSFSHGADTQYF.

This clonotype was counted at least ten times. The chain is built from TRBV20-1 and TRBJ2-7; TRBD1 agrees at 7 bases. Trimming removed 6 bases from V and 7 bases from J; junction bases left unmatched: 15. The CDR3 spans 14 residues. Germline V gene sequence: CDR1 DFQATT, CDR2 SNEGSKA (reference sequence). The CDR3 loop is CSATEGAGLGEQYF. In DNA, the CDR3 is TGCAGTGCCACAGAGGGGGCTGGCCTAGGGGAGCAGTACTTC.

On this clonotype itself: A much bigger clone sits one base away, suggesting this may be a read error. The chain has TRBV20-1 and TRBJ1-1; TRBD1 matches at 7 bases. CDR1 DFQATT and CDR2 SNEGSKA come from the germline V gene (reference sequence). Trimming at V came to 6 bases and at J to 2 bases, leaving 6 bases not matched to a gene. This CDR3 is 13 amino acids long. CDR3 amino acids: CSAQGGFNTEAFF. For the CDR3, the DNA is TGCAGTGCCCAGGGGGGGTTCAACACTGAAGCTTTCTTT.

This clonotype was detected many times. This rearrangement joins TRBV5-1 to TRBJ1-1; 9 bases match TRBD1. The CDR3 consists of 14 residues. The germline V gene has CDR1 SGHRS and CDR2 YFSETQ. J lost 4 bases, V lost 3 bases, and 4 bases had no gene match. The CDR3 DNA follows: TGCGCCAGCAGCTCGGACAGGGGTAGCACTGAAGCTTTCTTT. It is translated as CASSSDRGSTEAFF.

To note about this clonotype: A single base separates this from a much larger clone, so it may be a read error. This chain connects TRBV6-4 to TRBJ2-1; 10 nucleotides agree with TRBD2. The CDR3 is 16 amino acids. In germline, CDR1 is MRHNA, CDR2 SNTAGT. CDR3 sequence: CACSDSASGGHNEQFF. The CDR3 DNA reads TGTGCCTGCAGTGACTCGGCTAGCGGGGGCCACAATGAGCAGTTCTTC.

The J gene is TRBJ2-7, the V gene TRBV5-1, with D perhaps matching TRBD2 (5 bases). The CDR3 totals 15 residues. Germline CDR1 and CDR2: SGHRS and YFSETQ. Deletions cut 4 bases from V and 8 bases from J, with 22 bases between. CDR3 sequence reads: CASSTQDGGARKQYF. CDR3 DNA sequence: TGCGCCAGCAGCACGCAAGACGGAGGTGCGCGGAAGCAGTACTTC. The variable domain in full, with the rest retrieved from reference TRBV5-1 and TRBJ2-7, is KAGVTQTPRYLIKTRGQQVTLSCSPISGHRSVSWYQQTPGQGLQFLFEYFSETQRNKGNFPGRFSGRQFSNSRSEMNVSTLELGDSALYLCASSTQDGGARKQYFGPGTRLTVT.

The chain links TRBV30 to TRBJ2-7; tentatively, D is TRBD2 (6 bases). Trimming shortened V by 3 bases and J by 7 bases, and 28 bases separated the two germline ends. CDR1 is GTSNPN and CDR2 is SVGIG in the germline V gene (reference sequence). The CDR3 contains 17 residues. The chain's CDR3 is CAWRWGSQRAGLGEQYF. The CDR3 DNA follows: TGTGCCTGGAGATGGGGTTCTCAGCGGGCCGGGCTCGGAGAGCAGTACTTC.

The V gene is TRBV5-1, the J gene TRBJ2-1, with 11 bases aligning to TRBD1. The J segment lost 10 bases and the V segment lost 4 bases, leaving 13 bases of the junction unmatched. The CDR3 contains 16 residues. Looked up from germline, CDR1 is SGHRS and CDR2 is YFSETQ. CDR3 protein: CASSARTGGGSYEQFF. CDR3 bases: TGCGCCAGCAGCGCAAGGACAGGGGGCGGCTCCTACGAGCAGTTCTTC.

The chain links TRBV18 to TRBJ1-4, with D possibly matching TRBD1 (6 bases). CDR3 length: 14 residues. V was pared by 1 base and J by 7 bases, with 10 bases between. Germline V gene lookup returns CDR1 KGHSH and CDR2 LQKENI. CDR3 nucleotide sequence: TGTGCCAGCTCACCACAGGGGGATGGTGAAAAACTGTTTTTT. It codes for CASSPQGDGEKLFF.

CDR3 bases: TGTGCCAGCAGTTTTAGCTCGTACCCCATGAACACTGAAGCTTTCTTT. This encodes CASSFSSYPMNTEAFF. This sequence joins TRBV12-3 or TRBV12-4 and TRBJ1-1; D ambiguous. The ends were cut back, 3 bases at V and 0 bases at J, with 14 bases in the middle. CDR3 size: 16 residues.

This clonotype was detected ten times or more. The chain uses TRBV20-1 and TRBJ2-5; 7 bases align to TRBD2. Trimming removed 4 bases from V and 1 base from J; junction bases left unmatched: 3. Germline loops: CDR1 DFQATT, CDR2 SNEGSKA (reference sequence). The CDR3 extends over 13 amino acids. CDR3 sequence: CSAKPGGQETQYF. The CDR3 nucleotides read TGCAGTGCTAAACCGGGAGGCCAAGAGACCCAGTACTTC.

This clonotype was seen a handful of times. The chain is built from TRBV7-2 and TRBJ2-3; D possibly corresponds to TRBD2 (6 bases). The CDR3 contains 14 residues. Deletions cut 5 bases from V and 4 bases from J, with 13 bases between. Germline CDR1 is SGHTA and CDR2 is FQGNSA. This CDR3 reads CASSPAGKADTQYF. The CDR3 DNA sequence: TGTGCCAGCAGCCCAGCGGGTAAAGCAGATACGCAGTATTTT.

The chain employs TRBV3-1 and TRBJ2-7, with D maybe TRBD2 (5 bases). This CDR3 comprises 14 residues. The V end was cut by 4 bases, the J end by 9 bases, with 19 bases between. The germline gives CDR1 LGHDT, CDR2 YNNKEL (reference sequence). CDR3: CASSLARGRAGQYF. The DNA of the CDR3 is TGTGCCAGCAGCCTAGCCCGGGGAAGGGCCGGGCAGTACTTC.

This clonotype was picked up many times. The V gene is TRBV29-1, the J gene TRBJ2-1; D remains ambiguous. This CDR3 has 13 amino acids. V lost 8 bases, J lost 2 bases, and 13 bases lay in between. From germline, CDR1 is SQVTM and CDR2 ANQGSEA. The CDR3 loop reads CSSLAVTYNEQFF. CDR3 coding DNA: TGCAGCTCGCTTGCCGTTACCTACAATGAGCAGTTCTTC.

A few counts support this clonotype. This rearrangement joins TRBV29-1 to TRBJ2-5, with TRBD2 matching over 13 bases. The CDR3 extends over 15 amino acids. Germline trimming cut 6 bases from V and 5 bases from J; bases unmatched to any gene: 9. Germline V gene lookup returns CDR1 SQVTM and CDR2 ANQGSEA. For the CDR3, the DNA is TGCAGCGTCGCACCAAGACTAGCGGGGGGTGAGACCCAGTACTTC. Its protein product is CSVAPRLAGGETQYF.

The table lists this clonotype with many counts. The CDR3 here is CAWGPGFEQFF. The CDR3 nucleotides are TGTGCCTGGGGACCGGGGTTTGAGCAGTTCTTC. The V gene is TRBV30, the J gene TRBJ2-1; D possibly corresponds to TRBD2 (5 bases). The CDR3 consists of 11 residues. V was trimmed by 5 bases and J by 9 bases, leaving 11 bases between them. Germline CDR1 is GTSNPN and CDR2 is SVGIG (reference sequence). Full variable domain (rest looked up from reference TRBV30 and TRBJ2-1): SQTIHQWPATLVQPVGSPLSLECTVEGTSNPNLYWYRQAAGRGLQLLFYSVGIGQISSEVPQNLSASRPQDRQFILSSKKLLLSDSGFYLCAWGPGFEQFFGPGTRLTVL.

This clonotype was recorded at least ten times. The CDR3 loop is CSASWRPNYGYTF. CDR3 nucleotides: TGCAGTGCTAGTTGGAGACCAAACTATGGCTACACCTTC. The genes are TRBV20-1 and TRBJ1-2; no firm D call. The V end lost 3 bases, the J end lost 2 bases, and 10 bases lay between the germline ends. Per the germline V gene, CDR1 is DFQATT and CDR2 is SNEGSKA (reference sequence). This CDR3 contains 13 residues.

The chain has TRBV28 and TRBJ1-4; 10 positions match TRBD1. The CDR3 length is 18 residues. Germline loops: CDR1 MDHEN, CDR2 SYDVKM. V lost 5 bases to trimming and J lost 0 bases; unmatched junction nucleotides: 9. The CDR3 reads CASSPRDRGTATNEKLFF. The CDR3 DNA is TGTGCCAGCAGTCCCCGGGACAGGGGCACCGCAACTAATGAAAAACTGTTTTTT.

This clonotype was counted ten times or more. The rearrangement joins TRBV20-1 to TRBJ2-3; D unclear. Germline values: CDR1 DFQATT, CDR2 SNEGSKA (reference sequence). V shed 1 base and J shed 5 bases, with 4 bases lying between them. The CDR3 extends over 11 amino acids. CDR3 bases: TGCAGTGCTAGAGTAGGAGATACGCAGTATTTT. As protein: CSARVGDTQYF.

This clonotype appeared a few times. The genes are TRBV4-1 and TRBJ1-5; D is possibly TRBD1 (6 bases). V shed 0 bases and J shed 1 base, with 13 bases lying between them. CDR1 is MGHRA and CDR2 is YSYEKL in the germline V gene. The CDR3 extends over 17 amino acids. In nucleotides, the CDR3 is TGCGCCAGCAGCCAAGAATGGGGGGGCGGGAGCAATCAGCCCCAGCATTTT. This encodes CASSQEWGGGSNQPQHF.

The chain uses TRBV30 and TRBJ2-1; 8 nucleotides match TRBD2. Germline assignment: CDR1 GTSNPN and CDR2 SVGIG (reference sequence). Trimming at V came to 5 bases and at J to 10 bases, leaving 7 bases not matched to a gene. The CDR3 has 12 residues. This chain's CDR3 is CAWWPVAGEQFF. The CDR3 DNA sequence: TGTGCCTGGTGGCCTGTAGCGGGGGAGCAGTTCTTC. The full variable domain, completed using reference TRBV30 and TRBJ2-1, is SQTIHQWPATLVQPVGSPLSLECTVEGTSNPNLYWYRQAAGRGLQLLFYSVGIGQISSEVPQNLSASRPQDRQFILSSKKLLLSDSGFYLCAWWPVAGEQFFGPGTRLTVL.

The rearrangement links TRBV20-1 to TRBJ2-3; 13 nucleotides line up with TRBD2. CDR1 and CDR2 from the germline V gene are DFQATT and SNEGSKA (reference sequence). There are 17 residues in the CDR3. With V trimmed by 6 bases and J by 3 bases, 12 bases remained unmatched. Here the CDR3 reads CSAPWTSGSGGTDTQYF. As DNA, the CDR3 is TGCAGTGCCCCCTGGACTAGCGGGAGCGGGGGTACAGATACGCAGTATTTT.

This chain connects TRBV7-3 to TRBJ2-3; 8 nucleotides line up with TRBD2. The CDR3 is 15 residues long. V lost 5 bases to trimming and J lost 2 bases; unmatched junction nucleotides: 6. Germline V lookup: CDR1 SGHTA, CDR2 FQGTGA. CDR3 DNA: TGTGCCAGCAGCCGCAGCGGGGGCCCCACAGATACGCAGTATTTT. Protein sequence: CASSRSGGPTDTQYF. Complete variable domain (other parts from reference TRBV7-3 and TRBJ2-3): GAGVSQTPSNKVTEKGKYVELRCDPISGHTALYWYRQSLGQGPEFLIYFQGTGAADDSGLPNDRFFAVRPEGSVSTLKIQRTERGDSAVYLCASSRSGGPTDTQYFGPGTRLTVL.

This clonotype occurred many times. The rearrangement joins TRBV20-1 to TRBJ1-6; no definite D call. Germline V gives CDR1 DFQATT, CDR2 SNEGSKA (reference sequence). V was shortened by 4 bases and J by 0 bases, with 13 bases between the two germline ends. The CDR3 loop spans 16 amino acids. The CDR3 DNA sequence: TGCAGTGCTACCCTTGGACGGAGCTCCTATAATTCACCCCTCCACTTT. Translated: CSATLGRSSYNSPLHF.

This chain links TRBV20-1 with TRBJ2-7; weak D call: TRBD1 (5 bases). The germline V gene encodes CDR1 DFQATT and CDR2 SNEGSKA (reference sequence). This CDR3 is 14 amino acids long. Trimming took 2 bases from V and 2 from J, leaving 13 bases between them. The CDR3 loop is CSARPGAGTYEQYF. The CDR3 DNA follows: TGCAGTGCTAGACCTGGGGCAGGCACCTACGAGCAGTACTTC.

The rearrangement links TRBV29-1 to TRBJ2-1, with unresolved D. Trimming took off 6 bases at V and 13 bases at J, with 10 bases between the two ends. Germline values: CDR1 SQVTM, CDR2 ANQGSEA. This CDR3 is 9 amino acids long. CDR3 in DNA: TGCAGCGTCGACCCCCCACAGTTCTTC. Protein product: CSVDPPQFF.

Of note for this clonotype: Being one base from a much bigger clone, this may be a read error. This sequence joins TRBV5-5 and TRBJ2-1, with TRBD1 matching 8 bases. The CDR3 loop spans 15 amino acids. Germline-derived CDR1 and CDR2 are SGHKS and YYEKEE (reference sequence). CDR3 protein: CVSSLVTGGYNEQFF. The CDR3 DNA reads TGTGTCAGCAGCTTGGTTACAGGGGGCTACAATGAGCAGTTCTTC.

As to this clonotype: A much bigger clone sits one base away, suggesting this may be a read error. The chain couples TRBV29-1 to TRBJ2-7; 10 bases map to TRBD1. With V trimmed by 8 bases and J by 7 bases, 14 bases remained unmatched. The CDR3 is 14 amino acids. Germline V gene data show CDR1 as SQVTM and CDR2 as ANQGSEA. CDR3 DNA sequence: TGCAGCCTGGGGGACAGGGGTTCGGGCAATGAGCAGTACTTC. Amino acids: CSLGDRGSGNEQYF.

In this sample, this clonotype is medium-sized (0.01 to 0.1%). This chain joins TRBV11-2 and TRBJ2-7; unclear D gene. CDR1 is SGHAT, CDR2 FQNNGV, per germline. The CDR3 extends over 16 amino acids. The V gene lost 3 bases and the J gene lost 0 bases, with 15 bases spanning the gap. The DNA for the CDR3 is TGTGCCAGCAGCTTGGGATCTCCTCGAGACTCCTACGAGCAGTACTTC. Translating it yields CASSLGSPRDSYEQYF.

The rearrangement uses TRBV29-1 and TRBJ2-1; D might be TRBD2 (5 bases). This CDR3 contains 14 residues. In germline, CDR1 is SQVTM, CDR2 ANQGSEA. V was pared by 2 bases and J by 8 bases, with 16 bases between. This CDR3 is CSVENWEIVDEQFF. The CDR3 DNA reads TGCAGCGTTGAAAATTGGGAGATCGTGGATGAGCAGTTCTTC.